This T cell receptor beta chain was identified in a study of beta chain features in type 1 diabetes. Study at large: On cell yields, gender and age, patients and healthy donors were similar.

A CD45RO/CCR7/CD25/CD127/CD95/CD27 panel sorted naive, central memory, regulatory and stem cell-like memory CD4+ cells. Study-level results: Cells with high TCR expression could be over-represented when cDNA is sequenced. For Type 1 diabetes patients, all four CD4+ subsets carried TCRB CDR3s that were moderately but significantly shorter.

As regards this clone: Its antigen is not known.

Sequenced material consisted of expressed TCRB transcripts (all of the isolated RNA was reverse transcribed). Naive, central memory and regulatory T cell samples averaged about 3.57 million reads. The protocol was immunoSEQ multiplex PCR, while the TCRdb copy is restricted to in-frame clones and leaves out a portion. Among 680,000 or so clones listed, about an eighth were seen once. Input material: naive CD4+ T cells from blood. This clonotype originated in a man aged 18 to 29 with type 1 diabetes.

The CDR3, as DNA: TGCGCCAGCAGCCCCCCGGGACAGAACTATGGCTACACCTTC. This translates into CASSPPGQNYGYTF. The V and J genes are TRBV4-1 and TRBJ1-2; 7 bases fit TRBD1. Germline V CDR1 and CDR2: MGHRA, YSYEKL. V lost 4 bases and J lost 2; bases outside the gene matches: 4. The CDR3 totals 14 residues.